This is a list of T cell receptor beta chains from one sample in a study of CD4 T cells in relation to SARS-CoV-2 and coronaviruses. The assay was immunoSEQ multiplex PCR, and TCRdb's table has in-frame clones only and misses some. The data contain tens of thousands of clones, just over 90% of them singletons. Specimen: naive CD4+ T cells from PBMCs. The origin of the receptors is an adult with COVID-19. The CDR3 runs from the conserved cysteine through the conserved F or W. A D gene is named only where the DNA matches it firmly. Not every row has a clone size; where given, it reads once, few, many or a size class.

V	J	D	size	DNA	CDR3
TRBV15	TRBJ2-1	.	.	TGTGCCACCAGCAGAGATCGGTTAGTACCCTACAATGAGCAGTTCTTC	CATSRDRLVPYNEQFF
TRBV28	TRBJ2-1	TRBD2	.	TGTGCCAGCTGGACTAGCGGGAGTCGCTCCTACAATGAGCAGTTCTTC	CASWTSGSRSYNEQFF
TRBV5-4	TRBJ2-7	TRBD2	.	TGTGCCAGCAGTTTGACTAGCGGGAGGTCCCATCGCGAGCAGTACTTC	CASSLTSGRSHREQYF
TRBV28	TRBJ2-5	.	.	TGTGCCACTCAGGGAAGGGAGGAGACCCAGTACTTC	CATQGREETQYF
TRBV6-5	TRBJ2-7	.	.	TGTGCCAGCAGTTACGGGGGACTTTACGAGCAGTACTTC	CASSYGGLYEQYF
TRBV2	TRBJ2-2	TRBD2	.	TGTGCCAGCAGGATACATAGCGGGAGATCCCCCGGGGAGCTGTTTTTT	CASRIHSGRSPGELFF
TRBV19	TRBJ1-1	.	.	TGTGCCAGTAGTATGAAAGTGGGTGTCACTGAAGCTTTCTTT	CASSMKVGVTEAFF
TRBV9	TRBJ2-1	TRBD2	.	TGTGCCAGCAGCGCGGGGGGAGTGCATGGCAATGAGCAGTTCTTC	CASSAGGVHGNEQFF
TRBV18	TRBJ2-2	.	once	TGTGCCAGCTCACCACCGGGGGGCGCTAACACCGGGGAGCTGTTTTTT	CASSPPGGANTGELFF
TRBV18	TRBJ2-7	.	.	TGTGCCAGCTCAATTTCGGTCGGGCAGGGTCCCTACGAGCAGTACTTC	CASSISVGQGPYEQYF
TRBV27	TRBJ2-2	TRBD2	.	TGTGCCAGCAGTTTTCAGCGGGGCTACACCGGGGAGCTGTTTTTT	CASSFQRGYTGELFF
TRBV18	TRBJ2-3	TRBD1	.	TGTGCCAGCTCACCACTCCCAGGGGGAGCCACAGATACGCAGTATTTT	CASSPLPGGATDTQYF
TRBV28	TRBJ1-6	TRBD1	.	TGTGCCAGCAGTTCAACAGGGGTCGCGGGTAGTTCACCCCTCCACTTT	CASSSTGVAGSSPLHF
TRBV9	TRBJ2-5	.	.	TGTGCCAGCAGCGTAGAGGCTGAAGAGACCCAGTACTTC	CASSVEAEETQYF
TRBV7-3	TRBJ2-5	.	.	TGTGCCAGCAGCTCGAGACCCCAAGAGACCCAGTACTTC	CASSSRPQETQYF
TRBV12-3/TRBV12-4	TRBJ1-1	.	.	TGTGCCAGCAGTTTTCGTACTGAAGCTTTCTTT	CASSFRTEAFF
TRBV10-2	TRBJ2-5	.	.	TGCGCCAGCAGTCGAAACATGGAACAAGAGACCCAGTACTTC	CASSRNMEQETQYF
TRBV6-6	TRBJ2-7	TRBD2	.	TGTGCCACCCTCAGGCGGGCTAGCGGGAGGACCTACGAGCAGTACTTC	CATLRRASGRTYEQYF
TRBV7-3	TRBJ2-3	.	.	TGTGCCAGCAGCAGACAAGGAGCAGATACGCAGTATTTT	CASSRQGADTQYF
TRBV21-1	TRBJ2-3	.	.	TGTGCCAGCAGCAACGTCTTGTATTGGGGACTGGAGGCTAGTACGCAGTATTTT	CASSNVLYWGLEASTQYF
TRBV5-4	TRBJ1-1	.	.	TGTGCCAGCAGCCAAATGCGTGCGCAGCTGAACACTGAAGCTTTCTTT	CASSQMRAQLNTEAFF
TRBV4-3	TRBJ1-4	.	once	TGCGCCAGCAGCCACCGAATCAACGGACCTAATGAAAAACTGTTTTTT	CASSHRINGPNEKLFF
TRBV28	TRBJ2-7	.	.	TGTGCCAGCAGGGAGGCTGGCATCCGCTCCTACGAGCAGTACTTC	CASREAGIRSYEQYF
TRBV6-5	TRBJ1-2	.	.	TGTGCCAGCAGTTACTCGCCCCAGGGAATTACGGGCTACACCTTC	CASSYSPQGITGYTF
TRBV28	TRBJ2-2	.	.	TGTGCCAGCACCCCTTCCAGGGTGACCGGGGAGCTGTTTTTT	CASTPSRVTGELFF
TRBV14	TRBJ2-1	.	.	TGTGCCAGCAGCCTTTCCGGGACTGCCAATGAGCAGTTCTTC	CASSLSGTANEQFF
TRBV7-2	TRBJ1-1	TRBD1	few	TGTGCCAGCAGCTCACAGGGGATAATCACTGAAGCTTTCTTT	CASSSQGIITEAFF
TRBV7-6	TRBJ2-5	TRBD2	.	TGTGCCAGCAGCCTCGGACTAGCGGGAGGGCAAGAGACCCAGTACTTC	CASSLGLAGGQETQYF
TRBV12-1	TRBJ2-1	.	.	TGTGCCAGCAGCTTTGATCTGGGCGGACTAGTGAATGAGCAGTTCTTC	CASSFDLGGLVNEQFF
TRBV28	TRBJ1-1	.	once	TGTGCCAGCAGTTTAGGTCTTGGGGCTCTGAACACTGAAGCTTTCTTT	CASSLGLGALNTEAFF
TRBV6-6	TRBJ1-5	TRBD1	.	TGTGCCAGCAGTTACTATACAGGGGGCGTGGATCAGCCCCAGCATTTT	CASSYYTGGVDQPQHF
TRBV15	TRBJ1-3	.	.	TGTGCCACCAGCAGAAACCAGCAGGGGACTGGAAACACCATATATTTT	CATSRNQQGTGNTIYF
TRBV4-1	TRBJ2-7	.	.	TGCGCCAGCTCCCTGATTAGCGGATCCTACGAGCAGTACTTC	CASSLISGSYEQYF
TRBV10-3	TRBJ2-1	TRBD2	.	TGTGCCATCAAAAAGGGACTAGCGGACAATGAGCAGTTCTTC	CAIKKGLADNEQFF
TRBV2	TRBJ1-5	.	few	TGTGCCAGCAGGGACGGGCAAGAGGCTCAGCCCCAGCATTTT	CASRDGQEAQPQHF
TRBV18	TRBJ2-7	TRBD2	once	TGTGCCAGCTCACCATCTCCGACTAGCGGGAGTTACGAGCAGTACTTC	CASSPSPTSGSYEQYF
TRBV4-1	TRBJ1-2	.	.	TGCGCCAGCAGCCATCAAACTTTGGGGGCCATTAACTATGGCTACACCTTC	CASSHQTLGAINYGYTF
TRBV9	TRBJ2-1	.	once	TGTGCCAGCAGTGAGGGGGCTAGCGAGTACAATGAGCAGTTCTTC	CASSEGASEYNEQFF
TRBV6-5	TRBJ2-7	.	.	TGTGCCAGCAGTTCTAAGGCGACAGGCCTTTACGAGCAGTACTTC	CASSSKATGLYEQYF
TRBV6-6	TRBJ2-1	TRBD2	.	TGTGCCAGCAGTATATTAGCGGGAGGCAATGAGCAGTTCTTC	CASSILAGGNEQFF
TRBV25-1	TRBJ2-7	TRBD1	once	TGTGCCAGCAGCAGATCGACAGGGGGCGGACAGACCTACGAGCAGTACTTC	CASSRSTGGGQTYEQYF
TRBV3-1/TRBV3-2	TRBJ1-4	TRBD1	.	TGTGCCAGCAGCCAAGACCCCTTATGGACAGGGAGGATGGAGAATGAAAAACTGTTTTTT	CASSQDPLWTGRMENEKLFF
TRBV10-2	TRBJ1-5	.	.	TGCGCCAGCAGTGACAGGGTGCGCCAGCCCCAGCATTTT	CASSDRVRQPQHF
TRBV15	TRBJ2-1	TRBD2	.	TGTGCCACCAGCAGGGGACTAGCGGGACCCTACAATGAGCAGTTCTTC	CATSRGLAGPYNEQFF
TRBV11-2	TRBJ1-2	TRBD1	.	TGTGCCAGCAGCCCCAATACCGGGACAGCCAGTCTATATGGCTACACCTTC	CASSPNTGTASLYGYTF
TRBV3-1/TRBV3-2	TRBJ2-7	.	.	TGTGCCAGCAGCCAAGATCAGAGGGCCTACGAGCAGTACTTC	CASSQDQRAYEQYF
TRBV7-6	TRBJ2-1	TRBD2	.	TGTGCCAGCAGCTCGTTAGCGGGAGTAGGATATGAGCAGTTCTTC	CASSSLAGVGYEQFF
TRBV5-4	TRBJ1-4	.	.	TGTGCCAGCAGCTTACCAGGGGAAAAACTGTTTTTT	CASSLPGEKLFF